The 10 T cell receptor beta chains given below trace back to one sample, sequenced in a study of blood T cell repertoires in COVID-19. Sequencing used immunoSEQ multiplex PCR; TCRdb keeps in-frame clones, though not all of them. The data contain about 350,000 clones, approximately 89% of them seen just once; the ten biggest clones take up approximately 4.1%. What was sequenced was peripheral blood. The receptors originated from a woman aged 55 to 70 with COVID-19, enrolled during active disease.

CDR3 amino acids: CASSYGSSYNSPLHF. DNA for the CDR3: TGTGCCAGCAGTTATGGCAGCTCCTATAATTCACCCCTCCACTTT. This chain uses TRBV6-5 with TRBJ1-6; D gene unclear. The CDR3 has 15 residues. V was pared by 3 bases and J by 0 bases, with 6 bases between. Germline lookup yields CDR1 MNHEY and CDR2 SVGAGI.

The rearrangement joins TRBV30 to TRBJ2-7, with D possibly TRBD2 on 6 matching bases. The CDR3 has 13 residues. Trimming left V 5 bases short and J 0 bases short, with 11 bases between. CDR1 is GTSNPN, CDR2 SVGIG, per germline (reference sequence). CDR3 in amino acids: CAWSRGSSYEQYF. The CDR3 nucleotides read TGTGCCTGGTCACGGGGGTCCTCCTACGAGCAGTACTTC.

The V and J genes are TRBV3-1 (or the pseudogene TRBV3-2) and TRBJ1-1; D is unresolved. Deletions cut 5 bases from V and 7 bases from J, with 20 bases between. CDR1 and CDR2 from the germline V gene are LGHDT and YNNKEL (reference sequence). The CDR3 has 15 residues. The CDR3 is CASSTSLLKLSEAFF. CDR3 coding DNA: TGTGCCAGCAGCACATCACTACTCAAGTTGAGTGAAGCTTTCTTT.

This rearrangement joins TRBV15 to TRBJ1-5; TRBD1 matches at 7 bases. This CDR3 spans 14 amino acids. CDR1 is LNHNV, CDR2 YYDKDF, per germline (reference sequence). Trimming cost V 3 bases and J 8 bases; bases outside gene matches: 7. This CDR3 is CATSREGAGKPQHF. CDR3 coding DNA: TGTGCCACCAGCAGGGAGGGGGCAGGAAAGCCCCAGCATTTT. Complete variable domain (other parts from reference TRBV15 and TRBJ1-5): DAMVIQNPRYQVTQFGKPVTLSCSQTLNHNVMYWYQQKSSQAPKLLFHYYDKDFNNEADTPDNFQSRRPNTSFCFLDIRSPGLGDTAMYLCATSREGAGKPQHFGDGTRLSIL.

This clone was observed a handful of times. The V call is TRBV6-1, the J call TRBJ2-7, with a possible D match to TRBD1 (5 bases). Trimming took off 3 bases at V and 3 bases at J, with 15 bases between the two ends. Germline CDR1 is MNHNS and CDR2 is SASEGT. CDR3 length: 15 residues. CDR3 amino acids: CASSDDPGMVYEQYF. The CDR3 DNA reads as TGTGCCAGCAGTGACGACCCAGGGATGGTCTACGAGCAGTACTTC.

CDR3 region: CASSPKLENYEQYF. In DNA, the CDR3 is TGTGCCAGCAGCCCGAAGCTAGAGAACTACGAGCAGTACTTC. The chain couples TRBV3-1 (or the pseudogene TRBV3-2) to TRBJ2-7; D uncertain. Germline V lookup: CDR1 LGHDT, CDR2 YNNKEL (reference sequence). The CDR3 totals 14 residues. V shed 4 bases and J shed 3 bases, with 13 bases lying between them.

The CDR3 loop reads CASSLVPGTGELFF. The CDR3 nucleotides are TGTGCCAGCAGCTTAGTTCCAGGGACCGGGGAGCTGTTTTTT. V and J are TRBV7-9 and TRBJ2-2, with D perhaps TRBD1 (5 bases). The V end lost 1 base, the J end lost 5 bases, and 8 bases lay between the germline ends. This CDR3 is built from 14 residues. Germline V CDR1 and CDR2: SEHNR, FQNEAQ (reference sequence).

This clone has only one observation. This chain uses TRBV7-9 with TRBJ1-5; D not resolved. Germline CDR1 reads SEHNR; CDR2 reads FQNEAQ (reference sequence). The ends were cut back, 6 bases at V and 1 base at J, with 7 bases in the middle. The CDR3 sequence is 13 residues long. This CDR3 is CASSRESNQPQHF. CDR3 coding DNA: TGTGCCAGCAGTCGCGAAAGCAATCAGCCCCAGCATTTT.

Only one count was recorded for this clone. The J gene is TRBJ2-7, the V gene TRBV10-3, with 7 nucleotides matching TRBD1. Losses at the gene ends were 5 bases for V and 1 base for J; bases not matched to a gene: 11. Germline V gene lookup returns CDR1 ENHRY and CDR2 SYGVKD. The CDR3 consists of 16 residues. CDR3 DNA: TGTGCCATCAGTTCCTGGGGACAGCATTCTTCCTACGAGCAGTACTTC. This translates into CAISSWGQHSSYEQYF.

This rearrangement joins TRBV5-5 to TRBJ1-4; D is perhaps TRBD1 (5 bases). The CDR3 loop spans 14 amino acids. Germline V gives CDR1 SGHKS, CDR2 YYEKEE (reference sequence). V was pared by 1 base and J by 8 bases, with 12 bases between. This CDR3 reads CASSLLGRDEKLFF. The DNA of the CDR3 is TGTGCCAGCAGCTTGCTGGGGCGGGACGAAAAACTGTTTTTT.